These 28 T cell receptor beta chains were all obtained from the same sample, sequenced in a study of identical twins. TCRdb re-called the 5' RACE reads with MiXCR, one entry per CDR3 protein. Among 1,800,000 or so distinct CDR3 sequences, about 32% were seen once, and the ten largest hold 0.25% to 0.3%. The specimen sequenced was cord blood. The receptor source for this set is a newborn girl in good health.

CDR3 DNA sequence: TGTGCCAGCAGCCGTAGGGCCGCTAGCGGAACAGATACGCAGTATTTT. Protein product: CASSRRAASGTDTQYF. The V call is TRBV27, the J call TRBJ2-3; 7 nucleotides match TRBD2. Looked up from germline, CDR1 is MNHEY and CDR2 is SMNVEV (reference sequence). V dropped 6 bases and J dropped 3; count of bases not matched to a gene: 12. This CDR3 spans 16 amino acids.

This clonotype was observed a single time. The genes are TRBV6-1 and TRBJ1-5; 7 positions match TRBD1. This CDR3 spans 11 amino acids. CDR1 and CDR2 (germline): MNHNS, SASEGT. V shed 6 bases, J shed 9 bases, and the junction held 2 bases outside the gene matches. CDR3 in DNA: TGTGCCAGCAGGGGACAGCGGCCCCAGCATTTT. It encodes CASRGQRPQHF.

This clonotype was detected only a few times. The chain couples TRBV20-1 to TRBJ2-7, with D unclear. V was shortened by 7 bases and J by 0 bases, with 10 bases between the two germline ends. This CDR3 contains 12 residues. Germline values: CDR1 DFQATT, CDR2 SNEGSKA (reference sequence). The CDR3 sequence: CSVQDGSYEQYF. CDR3 nucleotide sequence: TGCAGTGTCCAGGACGGCTCCTACGAGCAGTACTTC.

There are many counts of this clonotype. The rearrangement links TRBV11-2 to TRBJ2-1; TRBD2 agrees at 7 bases. With 6 bases clipped from V and 7 bases from J, the junction kept 0 bases outside the gene matches. The CDR3 extends over 11 amino acids. Germline assignment: CDR1 SGHAT and CDR2 FQNNGV. This CDR3 reads CASRRGNEQFF. CDR3 DNA sequence: TGTGCCAGCAGGCGGGGGAATGAGCAGTTCTTC.

This clonotype showed up just a few times. CDR3 sequence: CASSQGASGRSDTQYF. The DNA for the CDR3 is TGCGCCAGCAGCCAAGGGGCTAGCGGGAGGTCAGATACGCAGTATTTT. The chain employs TRBV4-1 and TRBJ2-3; TRBD2 aligns across 11 bases. Germline assignment: CDR1 MGHRA and CDR2 YSYEKL. The CDR3 covers 16 residues. With V trimmed by 1 base and J by 4 bases, 4 bases remained unmatched.

J is TRBJ2-7 and V is TRBV6-2 or TRBV6-3, with D perhaps matching TRBD2 (7 bases). CDR3 size: 16 residues. Germline loops: CDR1 MNHEY, CDR2 SVGEGT. V gave up 2 bases and J gave up 7 bases, with 21 bases separating them. The DNA of the CDR3 is TGTGCCAGCAGTTACAGGCGGGGGCCGAACCACAATGAGCAGTACTTC. It yields the protein CASSYRRGPNHNEQYF.

The genes are TRBV20-1 and TRBJ1-6; D ambiguous. Germline loops: CDR1 DFQATT, CDR2 SNEGSKA (reference sequence). The CDR3 runs to 14 residues. V lost 4 bases and J lost 7, with 14 bases in between. CDR3 protein: CSAKGLQSNSPLHF. CDR3 nucleotides: TGCAGTGCTAAGGGCTTACAGTCGAATTCACCCCTCCACTTT.

The CDR3 sequence is CASSPRQANWDTQYF. For the CDR3, the DNA is TGTGCCAGCAGCCCTAGACAGGCAAATTGGGATACGCAGTATTTT. The chain links TRBV28 to TRBJ2-3; TRBD1 is a possible D gene (6 bases). The CDR3 is 15 residues long. V was shortened by 6 bases and J by 6 bases, with 19 bases between the two germline ends. The germline V gene encodes CDR1 MDHEN and CDR2 SYDVKM.

This clonotype appeared a few times. The chain links TRBV6-1 to TRBJ2-1, with TRBD2 identical over 12 bases. Losses at the gene ends were 6 bases for V and 0 bases for J; bases not matched to a gene: 12. Germline V gives CDR1 MNHNS, CDR2 SASEGT. This CDR3 has 19 amino acids. The CDR3 loop is CASSRQGSTSGSSYNEQFF. The CDR3 DNA reads TGTGCCAGCAGCCGACAGGGGTCGACTAGCGGGAGCTCCTACAATGAGCAGTTCTTC.

This rearrangement joins TRBV27 to TRBJ1-5; 10 bases line up with TRBD1. J lost 5 bases, V lost 6 bases, and 4 bases had no gene match. The CDR3 consists of 14 residues. Germline V gene data show CDR1 as MNHEY and CDR2 as SMNVEV (reference sequence). CDR3 in amino acids: CASRDRGEYQPQHF. The CDR3 region has the DNA TGTGCCAGCAGGGACAGGGGGGAGTATCAGCCCCAGCATTTT.

This chain joins TRBV11-2 and TRBJ1-1, with 10 positions matching TRBD1. Germline trimming cut 5 bases from V and 0 bases from J; bases unmatched to any gene: 9. The CDR3 is 17 amino acids. Germline lookup yields CDR1 SGHAT and CDR2 FQNNGV. The DNA of the CDR3 is TGTGCCAGCAGCCCGCCGGGACAGGGGTCCCTGAACACTGAAGCTTTCTTT. It encodes CASSPPGQGSLNTEAFF.

This rearrangement joins TRBV11-2 to TRBJ2-2; 7 nucleotides match TRBD1. Trimming at V came to 5 bases and at J to 5 bases, leaving 2 bases not matched to a gene. The CDR3 is made up of 13 amino acids. CDR1 SGHAT and CDR2 FQNNGV come from the germline V gene. The CDR3 sequence is CASSEDRTGELFF. CDR3 DNA sequence: TGTGCCAGCAGCGAGGACAGGACCGGGGAGCTGTTTTTT.

This clonotype occurred a few times. The J gene is TRBJ1-6, the V gene TRBV7-9; no clear D. Germline V gives CDR1 SEHNR, CDR2 FQNEAQ (reference sequence). V lost 5 bases and J lost 0, with 17 bases in between. The CDR3 contains 18 residues. CDR3 nucleotides: TGTGCCAGCAGCGTTAGATCGGCCAGGAGCTCCTATAATTCACCCCTCCACTTT. Protein product: CASSVRSARSSYNSPLHF.

This clonotype was seen a handful of times. V gene TRBV2 combines with J gene TRBJ1-6; D uncertain. Looked up from germline, CDR1 is SNHLY and CDR2 is FYNNEI. This CDR3 comprises 18 residues. V lost 5 bases to trimming and J lost 6 bases, with 23 bases between them. The CDR3 DNA sequence: TGTGCCAGCAGTACCAAAGCGGCCGCTCTTTCCCCTAATTCACCCCTCCACTTT. This codes for CASSTKAAALSPNSPLHF.

The rearrangement joins TRBV2 to TRBJ1-1, with no clear D. The CDR3 extends over 11 amino acids. Germline V gene lookup returns CDR1 SNHLY and CDR2 FYNNEI. V gave up 5 bases and J gave up 11 bases, with 12 bases separating them. The CDR3 DNA reads TGTGCCAGCAGTTCACGGTTCTGGGCTTTCTTT. It translates to CASSSRFWAFF.

The J gene is TRBJ1-6, the V gene TRBV5-1, with D maybe TRBD1 (6 bases). V gave up 3 bases and J gave up 0 bases, with 10 bases separating them. Germline V gene sequence: CDR1 SGHRS, CDR2 YFSETQ. This CDR3 has 16 residues. CDR3 sequence (DNA): TGCGCCAGCAGCTGGTGGGACAACTCCTATAATTCACCCCTCCACTTT. As protein: CASSWWDNSYNSPLHF.

The chain is built from TRBV4-2 and TRBJ1-5; unclear D gene. CDR3 length: 16 residues. Germline V gene data show CDR1 as LGHNA and CDR2 as YNFKEQ. Trimming shortened V by 0 bases and J by 2 bases, and 11 bases separated the two germline ends. The CDR3 is CASSQDQGSGNQPQHF. The CDR3 region has the DNA TGTGCCAGCAGCCAAGATCAAGGGTCGGGCAATCAGCCCCAGCATTTT.

This sequence joins TRBV28 and TRBJ2-7; D remains ambiguous. Trimming left V 3 bases short and J 4 bases short, with 7 bases between. CDR3 length: 12 amino acids. CDR1 and CDR2 (germline): MDHEN, SYDVKM. CDR3 nucleotide sequence: TGTGCCAGCAGTTTTTGGCAGTACGAGCAGTACTTC. It yields the protein CASSFWQYEQYF. The full variable domain, completed using reference TRBV28 and TRBJ2-7, is DVKVTQSSRYLVKRTGEKVFLECVQDMDHENMFWYRQDPGLGLRLIYFSYDVKMKEKGDIPEGYSVSREKKERFSLILESASTNQTSMYLCASSFWQYEQYFGPGTRLTVT.

This rearrangement joins TRBV3-1 to TRBJ2-3, with TRBD2 identical over 7 bases. Germline V lookup: CDR1 LGHDT, CDR2 YNNKEL (reference sequence). V lost 5 bases and J lost 0; bases outside the gene matches: 8. The CDR3 is 16 amino acids. The CDR3 DNA is TGTGCCAGCAGCTCCTCAGGGAGGGTTAGCACAGATACGCAGTATTTT. Its translation is CASSSSGRVSTDTQYF.

The rearrangement uses TRBV27 and TRBJ1-1, with TRBD1 matching 7 bases. The CDR3 spans 16 residues. V gave up 3 bases and J gave up 0 bases; unmatched junction bases: 7. Looked up from germline, CDR1 is MNHEY and CDR2 is SMNVEV (reference sequence). CDR3 DNA: TGTGCCAGCAGTTTGGGGGACAGAGAATTGAACACTGAAGCTTTCTTT. This encodes CASSLGDRELNTEAFF.

This rearrangement joins TRBV15 to TRBJ2-3; D is uncertain. The CDR3 is 16 residues long. CDR1 and CDR2 (germline): LNHNV, YYDKDF (reference sequence). Trimming left V 0 bases short and J 1 base short, with 11 bases between. Here the CDR3 DNA reads TGTGCCACCAGCAGAGATAAAGGAGTCGGCACAGATACGCAGTATTTT. Protein sequence: CATSRDKGVGTDTQYF.

This clonotype occurred a few times. This chain links TRBV10-3 with TRBJ2-2; the D is unclear. From germline, CDR1 is ENHRY and CDR2 SYGVKD. The CDR3 is made up of 15 amino acids. V dropped 6 bases and J dropped 3 bases, with 14 bases sitting between them. The DNA for the CDR3 is TGTGCCATCAGGGCCGAACGGGTCTACACCGGGGAGCTGTTTTTT. Its translation: CAIRAERVYTGELFF.

The V gene is TRBV5-1, the J gene TRBJ1-1, with 7 positions matching TRBD1. The CDR3 has 17 residues. CDR1 SGHRS and CDR2 YFSETQ come from the germline V gene. V gave up 4 bases and J gave up 4 bases; unmatched junction bases: 16. The CDR3 bases are TGCGCCAGCAGCCCTAGACAGGGCGCTCTCTGGTTCACTGAAGCTTTCTTT. The encoded protein is CASSPRQGALWFTEAFF. Looking up the rest from reference TRBV5-1 and TRBJ1-1 gives the full variable domain: KAGVTQTPRYLIKTRGQQVTLSCSPISGHRSVSWYQQTPGQGLQFLFEYFSETQRNKGNFPGRFSGRQFSNSRSEMNVSTLELGDSALYLCASSPRQGALWFTEAFFGQGTRLTVV.

This clonotype occurred a few times. This chain uses TRBV7-9 with TRBJ2-3, with D perhaps matching TRBD1 or TRBD2 (5 bases each). V lost 3 bases and J 1 base, leaving 14 bases between the germline ends. Germline loops: CDR1 SEHNR, CDR2 FQNEAQ (reference sequence). This CDR3 is 16 amino acids long. CDR3 coding DNA: TGTGCCAGCAGCTTCCGCCGGGACCAAGGCACAGATACGCAGTATTTT. Amino acids: CASSFRRDQGTDTQYF.

This clonotype turned up a few times. The chain combines TRBV12-3 or TRBV12-4 with TRBJ2-5; 7 bases line up with TRBD2. V was clipped by 6 bases and J by 2 bases; unmatched bases: 6. The CDR3 spans 14 residues. The CDR3 bases are TGTGCCAGCAGCTCTAGCGGAGCACAAGAGACCCAGTACTTC. Translation gives CASSSSGAQETQYF.

This clonotype occurred many times. The chain links TRBV6-2 or TRBV6-3 to TRBJ2-7; TRBD2 agrees at 10 bases. V trimming: 6 bases; J trimming: 1 base; junction bases outside the gene matches: 3. Germline CDR1 reads MNHEY; CDR2 reads SVGEGT. CDR3 length equals 14 residues. The CDR3 is CASRTSGKSYEQYF. The CDR3 DNA reads TGTGCCAGCAGAACTAGCGGGAAATCCTACGAGCAGTACTTC.

This clonotype appeared a few times. V gene TRBV13 combines with J gene TRBJ2-1; TRBD2 matches 9 bases. The CDR3 runs to 17 residues. J lost 9 bases, V lost 1 base, and 13 bases had no gene match. Germline assignment: CDR1 PRHDT and CDR2 FYEKMQ (reference sequence). The CDR3 DNA reads TGTGCCAGCAGCTTAGCGAGTAGCGGGAGCATATTTACTGAGCAGTTCTTC. This translates into CASSLASSGSIFTEQFF.

In this sample, this clonotype turned up many times. The chain employs TRBV29-1 and TRBJ1-6; D possibly corresponds to TRBD1 (6 bases). Germline lookup yields CDR1 SQVTM and CDR2 ANQGSEA. CDR3 length equals 15 residues. V was trimmed by 6 bases and J by 0 bases, leaving 12 bases between them. In nucleotides, the CDR3 is TGCAGCGTCCAAAAGGACAGCTCCTATAATTCACCCCTCCACTTT. Translating it yields CSVQKDSSYNSPLHF.